Listed below are T cell receptor beta chains from one sample, sequenced in a study of post-analysis software for immune sequencing data. Each CDR3 protein is one row after TCRdb ran MiXCR on the PCR reads. The sample gives 600,000 to 750,000 distinct CDR3 sequences, more than 50% of which show up once; around 10% is in the top ten. The sequencing sample was made of blood. The receptors stem from a girl aged 2 to 9 with multiple sclerosis. Both conserved end residues are part of each CDR3. A D gene is named only where the DNA matches it firmly. Only some rows state a clone size, as once, few, many or a class for expanded clones.

d_gene | abundance | j_gene | v_gene | CDR3nt | CDR3aa
TRBD2 | few | TRBJ2-1 | TRBV20-1 | TGCAGTGCTAGACCGCCCCTAGCGGCTGAATCCTACAATGAGCAGTTCTTC | CSARPPLAAESYNEQFF
- | - | TRBJ2-1 | TRBV20-1 | TGCAGTGCTAGAGATCGCGCGCTGCCCTACAATGAGCAGTTCTTC | CSARDRALPYNEQFF
- | - | TRBJ1-5 | TRBV9 | TGTGCCAGCGCCCCCGGGGGTTTAAGCGATCAGCCCCAGCATTTT | CASAPGGLSDQPQHF
TRBD2 | - | TRBJ2-5 | TRBV7-3 | TGTGCCAGCAGCTTGACTAGCGGGAGCGGGGAGACCCAGTACTTC | CASSLTSGSGETQYF
TRBD2 | - | TRBJ2-7 | TRBV7-2 | TGTGCCAGCAGCCCCCCGGGACTAGCGTTCCACGAGCAGTACTTC | CASSPPGLAFHEQYF
TRBD2 | few | TRBJ2-5 | TRBV29-1 | TGCAGCGTTGCGGGGGGTTCGGCAGGAGAGACCCAGTACTTC | CSVAGGSAGETQYF
TRBD2 | - | TRBJ2-5 | TRBV2 | TGTGCCAGAGGACTAGTCGCTGAGACCCAGTACTTC | CARGLVAETQYF
- | - | TRBJ2-7 | TRBV7-8 | TGTGCCAGCAGCTTAGCAGACGGCTACGAGCAGTACTTC | CASSLADGYEQYF
- | - | TRBJ2-7 | TRBV20-1 | TGCAGTGCTAGAGACGCCGGAGGGTACGAGCAGTACTTC | CSARDAGGYEQYF
- | - | TRBJ2-2 | TRBV20-1 | TGCAGTGCTAGAGATCAAGGTAGCGGGAACACCGGGGAGCTGTTTTTT | CSARDQGSGNTGELFF
- | - | TRBJ2-1 | TRBV20-1 | TGCAGTGCCCAAGGACGTCACTCCTACAATGAGCAGTTCTTC | CSAQGRHSYNEQFF
TRBD1 | - | TRBJ2-7 | TRBV29-1 | TGCAGCGAGAGTCGACAGGGGCGGTACGAGCAGTACTTC | CSESRQGRYEQYF
- | few | TRBJ2-1 | TRBV12-3/TRBV12-4 | TGTGCCAGCAGTTTAGCCAGGTTACCCAATGAGCAGTTCTTC | CASSLARLPNEQFF
- | - | TRBJ2-7 | TRBV6-5 | TGTGCCAGCAGTTCCGCGAAATTAGACGAGCAGTACTTC | CASSSAKLDEQYF
- | - | TRBJ2-1 | TRBV10-2 | TGCGCCAGCAGTCCCCCTCGGGGGGCGAATGAGCAGTTCTTC | CASSPPRGANEQFF
TRBD2 | - | TRBJ2-3 | TRBV29-1 | TGCAGCGTCCAAGGACTAGCGGGAAACACAGATACGCAGTATTTT | CSVQGLAGNTDTQYF
- | - | TRBJ2-3 | TRBV29-1 | TGCAGCGTTGATCGCAGGGTGAGCACAGATACGCAGTATTTT | CSVDRRVSTDTQYF
TRBD1 | few | TRBJ2-7 | TRBV12-3/TRBV12-4 | TGTGCCAGCAGTCTGACAGGGCGGGAGCAGTACTTC | CASSLTGREQYF
TRBD1 | - | TRBJ2-7 | TRBV3-1 | TGTGCCACCTCAGTACAGGGGCGTTCCGAGCAGTACTTC | CATSVQGRSEQYF
- | - | TRBJ2-1 | TRBV28 | TGTGCCAGCAGACCCCGCTCCTACAATGAGCAGTTCTTC | CASRPRSYNEQFF
- | few | TRBJ2-5 | TRBV5-5 | TGTGCCAGCAGCTTGGGTCCAGCCCAAGAGACCCAGTACTTC | CASSLGPAQETQYF
TRBD2 | - | TRBJ2-3 | TRBV12-3/TRBV12-4 | TGTGCCAGCAGCAATGGACTAGCGGCCCTTAGCACAGATACGCAGTATTTT | CASSNGLAALSTDTQYF
- | - | TRBJ1-5 | TRBV29-1 | TGCAGCGTTGTCAAGGAACCCAATCAGCCCCAGCATTTT | CSVVKEPNQPQHF
- | - | TRBJ2-3 | TRBV5-1 | TGCGCCAGCAGCTTGGACTCAAATACGCAGTATTTT | CASSLDSNTQYF
TRBD1 | few | TRBJ1-1 | TRBV29-1 | TGCAGCGTTGAAGGGGATGGAGGGGGCGCGCAGGGTGAAGCTTTCTTT | CSVEGDGGGAQGEAFF
TRBD1 | few | TRBJ2-1 | TRBV12-3/TRBV12-4 | TGTGCCAGCAGCCGAGGACAGGGGGACGGGTTCTTC | CASSRGQGDGFF
TRBD2 | - | TRBJ2-5 | TRBV20-1 | TGCAGTGGGCTAGCGGGGGCCGGGGAGACCCAGTACTTC | CSGLAGAGETQYF
TRBD2 | - | TRBJ2-5 | TRBV2 | TGTGCCAGCAGGGGTGGGGGACTAGCGGGTGAAGAGACCCAGTACTTC | CASRGGGLAGEETQYF
TRBD2 | few | TRBJ2-3 | TRBV15 | TGTGCCACCAGCACGTCGGGACTAGCGGGGGGCCTTTACACAGATACGCAGTATTTT | CATSTSGLAGGLYTDTQYF
- | - | TRBJ1-2 | TRBV19 | TGTGCCAGTAGTATTTCCGTAGGGGATTATGGCTACACCTTC | CASSISVGDYGYTF
- | few | TRBJ2-7 | TRBV12-3/TRBV12-4 | TGTGCCAGCAGTTACGGCCACACCGGACAGTACGAGCAGTACTTC | CASSYGHTGQYEQYF
TRBD1 | - | TRBJ2-1 | TRBV19 | TGTGCCAGTAGTATAAGCAGAGGACAGGGGCACAATGAGCAGTTCTTC | CASSISRGQGHNEQFF
TRBD2 | - | TRBJ2-1 | TRBV5-1 | TGCGCCAGCAGCTCGGGACTAGAGGGAAGGGATGAGCAGTTCTTC | CASSSGLEGRDEQFF
- | - | TRBJ2-5 | TRBV2 | TGTGCTAGCATCCCAGAGGCACGTGAGACCCAGTACTTC | CASIPEARETQYF
TRBD1 | few | TRBJ1-4 | TRBV12-3/TRBV12-4 | TGTGCCAGCAGCCGGACAGGGACTAATGAAAAACTGTTTTTT | CASSRTGTNEKLFF
- | - | TRBJ1-3 | TRBV6-2/TRBV6-3 | TGTGCCGGACGATTCGGTGACTCTGGAAACACCATATATTTT | CAGRFGDSGNTIYF
- | - | TRBJ1-5 | TRBV6-4 | TGTGCCAGCAGCCCCCCGGGACACACCAATCAGCCCCAGCATTTT | CASSPPGHTNQPQHF
- | few | TRBJ2-6 | TRBV27 | TGTGCCAGCCGAAGAATGGACTCCGGGGCCAACGTCCTGACTTTC | CASRRMDSGANVLTF
- | - | TRBJ2-1 | TRBV10-3 | TGTGCCATCAGTGAGTCTTTGGTGTACAATGAGCAGTTCTTC | CAISESLVYNEQFF
- | - | TRBJ2-5 | TRBV12-3/TRBV12-4 | TGTGCCAGCAGTTTAGGTCTGGGGGCGGGTTGGGAGACCCAGTACTTC | CASSLGLGAGWETQYF
TRBD1 | once | TRBJ2-5 | TRBV5-1 | TGCGCCAGCAGCGTCGGGACAGTCCAACGGGAGACCCAGTACTTC | CASSVGTVQRETQYF
- | - | TRBJ1-2 | TRBV10-3 | TGTGCCATCAGCTACCGACAGCGGAATTCCAACTATGGCTACACCTTC | CAISYRQRNSNYGYTF
- | - | TRBJ1-2 | TRBV29-1 | TGCAGCGTTGAGGGGTACGGTGACTATGGCTACACCTTC | CSVEGYGDYGYTF
TRBD2 | - | TRBJ2-2 | TRBV11-2 | TGTGCCAGCAGCTCTAGCGGGGACACCGGGGAGCTGTTTTTT | CASSSSGDTGELFF
TRBD1 | few | TRBJ2-1 | TRBV7-2 | TGTGCCAGCAGCTACCCGGGACAGGGGGCCAATGAGCAGTTCTTC | CASSYPGQGANEQFF
TRBD1 | - | TRBJ1-2 | TRBV18 | TGTGCCAGCTCACCGCTGACAGGGGATTTAAATTATGGCTACACCTTC | CASSPLTGDLNYGYTF
- | few | TRBJ2-3 | TRBV2 | TGTGCCAGCAGTGACCCGCCAAGGGGGGAAGATACGCAGTATTTT | CASSDPPRGEDTQYF
TRBD1 | few | TRBJ1-2 | TRBV29-1 | TGCAGCGTTGTCTTCGGGACAGGGACCTATGGCTACACCTTC | CSVVFGTGTYGYTF
- | - | TRBJ2-3 | TRBV20-1 | TGCAGTGCTAGAGATTTTCGGACATCAGAAGTGGATACGCAGTATTTT | CSARDFRTSEVDTQYF
TRBD2 | few | TRBJ2-3 | TRBV12-3/TRBV12-4 | TGTGCCAGCAGGTCGTATTTTAGCGGGAGTAGGGTGGCAGATACGCAGTATTTT | CASRSYFSGSRVADTQYF
- | - | TRBJ1-5 | TRBV20-1 | TGCAGTGCTAGAGGGGGACCAGGGGAAGATCAGCCCCAGCATTTT | CSARGGPGEDQPQHF
- | - | TRBJ1-2 | TRBV6-2/TRBV6-3 | TGTGCCAGCAGTTCCCGTTTTTGGGGCTACACCTTC | CASSSRFWGYTF
TRBD1 | - | TRBJ2-1 | TRBV25-1 | TGTGCCAGCAGTGGGGTCACAGGGGACAATGAGCAGTTCTTC | CASSGVTGDNEQFF
TRBD1 | few | TRBJ2-6 | TRBV6-2/TRBV6-3 | TGTGCCAGCAGTTCCCAGACAGGGGTCGCCAACGTCCTGACTTTC | CASSSQTGVANVLTF
- | - | TRBJ1-5 | TRBV20-1 | TGCAGTGCTAGGGACGAGTCGGGGGGCGACAATCAGCCCCAGCATTTT | CSARDESGGDNQPQHF